These 10 T cell receptor beta chains were sequenced from one sample in a study of shared clonotypes between healthy human individuals. Libraries were prepared by immunoSEQ multiplex PCR; TCRdb keeps only in-frame clonotypes and omits some of them. The table includes around 620,000 clones, approximately 95% detected once. CD45RO-negative, CCR7-positively selected cells formed the naive CD8 fraction, excluding terminally differentiated effector memory CD45RA+ cells. The sample was naive CD8+ T cells sorted from blood. These receptors all stem from a woman aged 25-40 years in good health.

V is TRBV4-1 and J is TRBJ1-6, with D perhaps TRBD1 (5 bases). This CDR3 is built from 18 residues. V was cut by 1 base and J by 1 base, with 14 bases left in between. Germline V CDR1 and CDR2: MGHRA, YSYEKL. CDR3 residues: CASSQVFKGKSYNSPLHF. The DNA for the CDR3 is TGCGCCAGCAGCCAAGTGTTCAAGGGGAAGTCCTATAATTCACCCCTCCACTTT.

The chain combines TRBV7-6 with TRBJ2-7; 12 bases fit TRBD1. The V segment lost 4 bases and the J segment 3 bases; nucleotides outside the gene matches: 10. Germline V gives CDR1 SGHVS, CDR2 FNYEAQ. There are 17 residues in the CDR3. Here the CDR3 DNA reads TGTGCCAGCAGCTCCGGGACAGGGGGCGCCGAACTCTACGAGCAGTACTTC. It encodes CASSSGTGGAELYEQYF.

The chain uses TRBV27 and TRBJ2-1, with unresolved D. Germline-derived CDR1 and CDR2 are MNHEY and SMNVEV (reference sequence). Trimming took 5 bases from V and 4 from J, leaving 9 bases between them. The CDR3 spans 13 residues. This chain's CDR3 is CASSLVQYNEQFF. CDR3 DNA: TGTGCCAGCAGTCTAGTACAATACAATGAGCAGTTCTTC.

The CDR3 sequence: CASSLGYSSYNEQFF. For the CDR3, the DNA is TGTGCCAGCAGCTTAGGTTATAGCTCCTACAATGAGCAGTTCTTC. The chain is built from TRBV7-6 and TRBJ2-1; D call uncertain. The CDR3 has 15 residues. Germline CDR1 and CDR2: SGHVS and FNYEAQ. Trimming cost V 1 base and J 0 bases, with 7 bases left between them. The variable domain in full, with the rest retrieved from reference TRBV7-6 and TRBJ2-1, is GAGVSQSPRYKVTKRGQDVALRCDPISGHVSLYWYRQALGQGPEFLTYFNYEAQQDKSGLPNDRFSAERPEGSISTLTIQRTEQRDSAMYRCASSLGYSSYNEQFFGPGTRLTVL.

This clone showed up just once. The chain uses TRBV4-1 and TRBJ2-3; D may be TRBD1 (5 bases). Trimming pared 0 bases from V and 5 bases from J, leaving 12 bases between. Germline V CDR1 and CDR2: MGHRA, YSYEKL. This CDR3 contains 15 residues. The CDR3 is CASSQDGARVDTQYF. The CDR3, as DNA: TGCGCCAGCAGCCAAGATGGGGCTAGGGTAGATACGCAGTATTTT.

CDR3 protein: CASSLDGSGSSYEQYF. The DNA for the CDR3 is TGTGCCAGCAGCTTGGATGGTAGCGGGAGCTCCTACGAGCAGTACTTC. V and J are TRBV5-6 and TRBJ2-7, with 9 bases that match TRBD2. Unmatched junction bases numbered 4, after V lost 0 bases and J lost 0 bases. The CDR3 runs 16 residues. Germline lookup yields CDR1 SGHDT and CDR2 YYEEEE.

The chain recombines TRBV27 with TRBJ2-5, with D perhaps TRBD1 or TRBD2 (5 bases each). The closer fit of TRBJ2-7 to the DNA end suggests the J call may be wrong. The length of the CDR3 is 14 residues. Looked up from germline, CDR1 is MNHEY and CDR2 is SMNVEV (reference sequence). The chain's CDR3 is CASSLVGRGHEQYF. In DNA form, the CDR3 reads TGTGCCAGCAGTTTAGTTGGCCGGGGCCACGAGCAGTACTTC.

The chain uses TRBV28 and TRBJ2-1, with a weak D call TRBD2 (6 bases). This CDR3 region has 13 residues. Germline lookup yields CDR1 MDHEN and CDR2 SYDVKM. Trimming pared 6 bases from V and 6 bases from J, leaving 12 bases between. The CDR3 is CASSQGLPNEQFF. CDR3 DNA: TGTGCCAGCAGCCAAGGACTACCCAATGAGCAGTTCTTC.

V usage is TRBV7-9 and J usage is TRBJ1-5; D gene ambiguous. CDR1 is SEHNR, CDR2 FQNEAQ, per germline (reference sequence). V was clipped by 1 base and J by 0 bases, with 7 bases between them. The CDR3 runs to 15 residues. CDR3 region: CASSLGGLSNQPQHF. The CDR3 nucleotides are TGTGCCAGCAGCTTAGGAGGGCTTAGCAATCAGCCCCAGCATTTT.

The chain has TRBV6-4 and TRBJ1-1; 7 bases align to TRBD1. The V gene's germline CDR1 is MRHNA and CDR2 SNTAGT. V lost 5 bases, J lost 9 bases, and 3 bases stayed unmatched. The length of the CDR3 is 11 residues. The CDR3, as DNA: TGTGCCAGCAGTAAGACAGGGAAAGCTTTCTTT. Translating it yields CASSKTGKAFF.